The rows below give T cell receptor beta chains drawn from one sample of a study of glioma-infiltrating T cells after dendritic cell vaccination. Assay used: immunoSEQ multiplex PCR; TCRdb lists only in-frame clones, some missing. The table records under 100,000 clones, about 80% of them present only once. Sequencing was performed on blood, taken before dendritic cell vaccination. The receptor set was obtained from a human donor with glioblastoma. Both conserved end residues are part of each CDR3. D genes are given only for firm matches. Where a row states a size, it is once, few, many or the class of an expanded clone; other rows omit it.

TRBV29-1	-	-	TRBJ2-1	CSVAGFSFDNEQFF	TGCAGCGTTGCCGGGTTCAGCTTCGACAATGAGCAGTTCTTC
TRBV6-5	-	-	TRBJ1-1	CASSRRRGNTEAFF	TGTGCCAGCAGTCGCCGACGGGGGAACACTGAAGCTTTCTTT
TRBV30	-	-	TRBJ1-1	CAWSVSVNTEAFF	TGTGCCTGGAGTGTCTCAGTGAACACTGAAGCTTTCTTT
TRBV10-3	once	-	TRBJ2-3	CAISGTGASTDTQYF	TGTGCCATCAGTGGGACGGGAGCTAGCACAGATACGCAGTATTTT
TRBV6-1	-	TRBD1	TRBJ1-2	CASSDVVTGRYGYTF	TGTGCCAGCAGTGATGTTGTGACAGGGAGGTATGGCTACACCTTC
TRBV30	-	-	TRBJ1-2	CACKTVGVGYGYTF	TGTGCCTGCAAAACGGTAGGAGTCGGCTATGGCTACACCTTC
TRBV7-9	-	-	TRBJ2-7	CASSPGHVPYEQYF	TGTGCCAGCAGCCCAGGGCACGTCCCCTACGAGCAGTACTTC
TRBV27	-	-	TRBJ2-1	CASGSSYNEQFF	TGTGCCAGCGGGAGCTCCTACAATGAGCAGTTCTTC
TRBV6-1	-	TRBD1	TRBJ1-2	CASSEIIQGHRRLLYGYTF	TGTGCCAGCAGTGAAATAATACAGGGGCACCGCCGACTTTTGTATGGCTACACCTTC
TRBV5-1	-	TRBD1	TRBJ1-2	CASSFAEGGGYGYTF	TGCGCCAGCAGCTTCGCTGAAGGGGGCGGCTATGGCTACACCTTC
TRBV11-2	-	-	TRBJ1-2	CASSPAGYGYTF	TGTGCCAGCAGCCCGGCGGGCTATGGCTACACCTTC
TRBV4-1	-	TRBD2	TRBJ2-5	CASSQVIWGTSGREETQYF	TGCGCCAGCAGCCAAGTCATATGGGGGACTAGCGGGAGGGAAGAGACCCAGTACTTC
TRBV6-6	-	TRBD2	TRBJ2-4	CASSTSGRGAKNIQYF	TGTGCCAGCAGTACAAGCGGGAGGGGAGCCAAAAACATTCAGTACTTC
TRBV13	once	-	TRBJ2-6	CASSLGLFQGGFAGANVLTF	TGTGCCAGCAGCTTAGGTTTGTTTCAGGGGGGTTTTGCTGGGGCCAACGTCCTGACTTTC
TRBV18	once	-	TRBJ2-3	CASSPPRGSVPTDTQYF	TGTGCCAGCTCACCACCTCGGGGTTCGGTCCCCACAGATACGCAGTATTTT
TRBV10-3	-	TRBD1	TRBJ1-3	CAIRDDRAAGNTIYF	TGTGCCATCAGAGACGACAGGGCGGCAGGAAACACCATATATTTT
TRBV29-1	-	-	TRBJ1-1	CSVAAQFNTEAFF	TGCAGCGTTGCGGCACAGTTTAACACTGAAGCTTTCTTT
TRBV7-9	-	TRBD1	TRBJ2-3	CASSPEDRTDTQYF	TGTGCCAGCAGTCCCGAGGACAGGACAGATACGCAGTATTTT
TRBV14	-	-	TRBJ2-6	CASSQAFSGANVLTF	TGTGCCAGCAGCCAAGCGTTCTCTGGGGCCAACGTCCTGACTTTC
TRBV2	few	-	TRBJ1-4	CASSEAQSLNEKLFF	TGTGCCAGCAGTGAAGCACAGAGTTTAAATGAAAAACTGTTTTTT
TRBV28	-	-	TRBJ2-7	CASSLPGQKTYEQYF	TGTGCCAGCAGTCTACCCGGACAGAAGACCTACGAGCAGTACTTC
TRBV7-9	-	TRBD2	TRBJ2-3	CASSLASGRANTQYF	TGTGCCAGCAGCTTAGCTAGCGGGAGGGCCAATACGCAGTATTTT
TRBV27	-	TRBD1	TRBJ1-5	CASSQGVAQPQHF	TGTGCCAGCAGTCAGGGGGTCGCTCAGCCCCAGCATTTT
TRBV27	once	-	TRBJ2-2	CASSFSTTTGELFF	TGTGCCAGCAGTTTCTCCACAACCACCGGGGAGCTGTTTTTT
TRBV19	few	-	TRBJ1-5	CASSIRIGGQPQHF	TGTGCCAGTAGTATAAGGATAGGAGGGCAGCCCCAGCATTTT
TRBV7-8	-	-	TRBJ1-5	CASSLVDSSNQPQHF	TGTGCCAGCAGCTTAGTCGACAGTAGCAATCAGCCCCAGCATTTT
TRBV28	few	-	TRBJ2-5	CASSLTSNQETQYF	TGTGCCAGCAGTTTAACTAGTAACCAAGAGACCCAGTACTTC
TRBV11-2	once	-	TRBJ2-7	CASSLSHMSYEQYF	TGTGCCAGCAGCTTATCCCATATGAGTTACGAGCAGTACTTC
TRBV7-9	-	-	TRBJ1-1	CASSFHGNTEAFF	TGTGCCAGCAGCTTCCACGGGAACACTGAAGCTTTCTTT
TRBV5-1	-	TRBD2	TRBJ2-7	CASSSGLAGVYEQYF	TGCGCCAGCAGCTCGGGACTAGCGGGGGTCTACGAGCAGTACTTC
TRBV5-4	-	-	TRBJ2-6	CASSLLGRRLSSSGANVLTF	TGTGCCAGCAGCCTATTGGGCAGGCGCCTTTCCTCCTCTGGGGCCAACGTCCTGACTTTC
TRBV21-1	-	-	TRBJ2-3	CASSKEGTGFFPDTQYF	TGTGCCAGCAGCAAAGAAGGGACAGGGTTCTTCCCAGATACGCAGTATTTT
TRBV10-2	once	TRBD2	TRBJ2-7	CASSVSGGASPYF	TGCGCCAGCAGTGTTAGCGGGGGTGCCTCCCCGTACTTC
TRBV9	-	-	TRBJ2-6	CASTHGSVGANVLTF	TGTGCCAGCACCCATGGGAGTGTGGGGGCCAACGTCCTGACTTTC
TRBV28	-	TRBD2	TRBJ2-4	CASSPSGSGNIQYF	TGTGCCAGCAGTCCCAGCGGGAGTGGAAACATTCAGTACTTC
TRBV30	-	TRBD2	TRBJ2-3	CAWSKGTSGTTDTQYF	TGTGCCTGGAGTAAAGGGACTAGCGGGACCACAGATACGCAGTATTTT
TRBV19	once	TRBD1	TRBJ2-1	CAIGGTGYNEQFF	TGTGCCATTGGGGGGACAGGATACAATGAGCAGTTCTTC
TRBV6-5	-	-	TRBJ2-7	CASSYHYEQYF	TGTGCCAGCAGTTACCACTACGAGCAGTACTTC
TRBV7-9	-	TRBD1	TRBJ1-1	CASSLARGRTEAFF	TGTGCCAGCAGCTTAGCGAGGGGGCGTACTGAAGCTTTCTTT
TRBV7-8	-	-	TRBJ1-4	CASSLGWGMEGEKLFF	TGTGCCAGCAGCTTAGGATGGGGAATGGAGGGGGAAAAACTGTTTTTT
TRBV5-6	-	TRBD1	TRBJ2-7	CASSSRVAGGYLDEQYF	TGTGCCAGCAGTTCGCGGGTGGCAGGGGGTTATCTCGACGAGCAGTACTTC
TRBV5-1	-	TRBD1	TRBJ1-2	CASSPGQTINYGYTF	TGCGCCAGCAGCCCGGGACAGACGATAAACTATGGCTACACCTTC
TRBV30	-	TRBD1	TRBJ1-1	CAWSETGMNTEAFF	TGTGCCTGGAGTGAGACAGGGATGAACACTGAAGCTTTCTTT
TRBV4-2	-	-	TRBJ1-5	CASSRRGGFTDQPQHF	TGTGCCAGCAGCCGCCGGGGGGGATTTACTGATCAGCCCCAGCATTTT
TRBV15	-	-	TRBJ2-7	CATSRDPQGPYEQYF	TGTGCCACCAGCAGAGATCCGCAGGGCCCTTACGAGCAGTACTTC
TRBV7-2	once	TRBD2	TRBJ2-1	CASSLWLAGAREQFF	TGTGCCAGCAGCTTATGGCTAGCGGGAGCCCGTGAGCAGTTCTTC
TRBV5-1	-	TRBD2	TRBJ2-1	CASSLRLAGGHVEQFF	TGCGCCAGCAGCCTCAGACTAGCGGGGGGGCATGTTGAGCAGTTCTTC
TRBV19	-	-	TRBJ2-4	CASSISGIKNIQYF	TGTGCCAGTAGTATTTCAGGGATCAAAAACATTCAGTACTTC
TRBV7-9	-	TRBD2	TRBJ2-1	CASSLGGTSAEQFF	TGTGCCAGCAGCTTAGGAGGGACTAGTGCTGAGCAGTTCTTC
TRBV19	-	TRBD1	TRBJ1-5	CASSTGGHQPQHF	TGTGCCAGTAGCACAGGGGGGCATCAGCCCCAGCATTTT
TRBV6-5	-	-	TRBJ1-2	CASSSRTLDYGYTF	TGTGCCAGCAGTTCCAGGACACTCGACTATGGCTACACCTTC
TRBV19	-	TRBD1	TRBJ2-6	CASSSRGPGANVLTF	TGTGCCAGTAGTAGCAGGGGGCCTGGGGCCAACGTCCTGACTTTC
TRBV5-1	-	TRBD1	TRBJ2-3	CASSAGRDRGGTDTQYF	TGCGCCAGCAGCGCGGGAAGGGACAGGGGCGGCACAGATACGCAGTATTTT